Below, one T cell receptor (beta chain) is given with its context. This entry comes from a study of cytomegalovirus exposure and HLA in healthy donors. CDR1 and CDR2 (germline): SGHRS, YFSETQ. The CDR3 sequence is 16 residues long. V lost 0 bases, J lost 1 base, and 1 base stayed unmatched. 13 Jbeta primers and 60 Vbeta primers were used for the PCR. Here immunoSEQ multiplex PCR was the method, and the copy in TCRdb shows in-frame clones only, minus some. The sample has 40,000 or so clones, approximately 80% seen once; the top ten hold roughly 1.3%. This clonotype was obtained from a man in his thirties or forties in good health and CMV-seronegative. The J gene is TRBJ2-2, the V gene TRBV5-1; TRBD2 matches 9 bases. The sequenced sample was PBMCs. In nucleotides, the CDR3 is TGCGCCAGCAGCTTGGGACTAGCGGAGAACACCGGGGAGCTGTTTTTT. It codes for CASSLGLAENTGELFF.